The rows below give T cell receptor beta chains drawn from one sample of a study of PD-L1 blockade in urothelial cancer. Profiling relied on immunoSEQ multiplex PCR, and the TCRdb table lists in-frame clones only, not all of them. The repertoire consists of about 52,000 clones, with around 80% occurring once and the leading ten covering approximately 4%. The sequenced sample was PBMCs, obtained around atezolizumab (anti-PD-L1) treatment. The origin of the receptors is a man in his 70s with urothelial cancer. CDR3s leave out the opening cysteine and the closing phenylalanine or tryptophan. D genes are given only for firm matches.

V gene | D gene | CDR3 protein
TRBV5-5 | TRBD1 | ASNRYRGGLDTGELF
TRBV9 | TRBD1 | ASSPRTGTGLEQY
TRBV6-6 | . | ASSRTADYEQY
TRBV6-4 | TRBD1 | ASSGDSTGELF
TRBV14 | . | ASSQDPMNTEAF
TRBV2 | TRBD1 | ASSGRTGMGYGYT
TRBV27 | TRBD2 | ASSLGSGRGNEQF
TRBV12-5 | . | ASGSARGAGPNTGELF
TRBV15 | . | ATSGYRDLDTEAF
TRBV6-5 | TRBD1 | ATGFGTDQETQY
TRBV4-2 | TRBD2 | ASSQGSVQAGDHYEQY
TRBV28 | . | ASSPGPYSEQF
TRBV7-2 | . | ASSFRGHNSYEQY
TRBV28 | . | ASSLLAGRGGTGELF
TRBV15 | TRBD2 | ATSGGGLAGQQF
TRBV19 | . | ASTPRAEGTQY
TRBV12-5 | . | ASGLGRDNQPQH
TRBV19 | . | ASSLQRNYGYT
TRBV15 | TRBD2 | ATSRDLSSGSTGELF
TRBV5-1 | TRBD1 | ASSGQVSNEQF
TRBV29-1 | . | SVEGRGVTDTQY
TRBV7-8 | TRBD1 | ASSLGQGRSQTQY
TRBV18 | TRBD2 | ASSPGLAADPSYEQY
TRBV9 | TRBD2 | ASSVAPSGTSYNEQF
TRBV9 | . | ASSVGPVRASTDTQY
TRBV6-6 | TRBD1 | ASSPGQGFSPLH
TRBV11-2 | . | ASRPTTGNTIY
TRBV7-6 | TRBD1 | ASSPTGQGGGFFTDTQY
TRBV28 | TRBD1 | ASSSQGAGNQPQH
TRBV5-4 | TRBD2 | ASSPQRAGAYTEQF
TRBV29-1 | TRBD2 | RAERGETQY
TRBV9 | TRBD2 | ASSVEGLAGVGRDTDTQY
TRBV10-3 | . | AISESSLGRGETQY
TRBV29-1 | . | SVEGAYNEQF
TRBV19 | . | ASSISGDYGYT
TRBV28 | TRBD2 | ASSFSPGLGSLTDTQY
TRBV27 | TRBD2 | ASSFVGLAGNEQF
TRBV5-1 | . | ASSLRGGQQETQY
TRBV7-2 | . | ASSPQGGNQPQH
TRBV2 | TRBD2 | ASSETGGRALQQY
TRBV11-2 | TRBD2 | ASSFSGRGGTDTQY
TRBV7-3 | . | ASSPTANTEAF
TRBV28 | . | ASSLTPGVDTEAF